Presented here are 11 T cell receptor beta chains from one specimen sequenced in a study of blood T cell repertoires in COVID-19. TCRdb's table, derived via immunoSEQ multiplex PCR, lists solely in-frame clones and lacks some. The data show under 65,000 clones, with roughly 90% seen just once and more than 4.5% held by the top ten. The sequencing sample was made of peripheral blood. These TCRs come from a man at least 80 years old in a cohort sampled during active COVID-19.

The chain uses TRBV7-2 and TRBJ2-3, with 12 bases lining up with TRBD2. Germline CDR1 SGHTA, CDR2 FQGNSA. This CDR3 comprises 15 residues. V lost 2 bases, J lost 5 bases, and 2 bases stayed unmatched. CDR3: CASSLRLAGVDTQYF. DNA of the CDR3: TGTGCCAGCAGCTTAAGACTAGCGGGGGTAGATACGCAGTATTTT.

This sequence joins TRBV4-2 and TRBJ2-1; 8 nucleotides agree with TRBD2. CDR3 length equals 13 residues. Germline CDR1 LGHNA, CDR2 YNFKEQ. The J segment lost 9 bases and the V segment lost 1 base, leaving 2 bases of the junction unmatched. Written as DNA, the CDR3 is TGTGCCAGCAGCCAAGTGACTAGCGTTGAGCAGTTCTTC. Its translation: CASSQVTSVEQFF.

This chain connects TRBV15 to TRBJ2-3; TRBD2 might be the D (5 bases). V was cut by 0 bases and J by 2 bases, with 18 bases left in between. Germline CDR1 and CDR2: LNHNV and YYDKDF (reference sequence). This CDR3 has 18 amino acids. As DNA, the CDR3 is TGTGCCACCAGCAGAGATGACTTTGGCGGGCGATACACAGATACGCAGTATTTT. Protein product: CATSRDDFGGRYTDTQYF.

The rearrangement uses TRBV3-1 (or the pseudogene TRBV3-2) and TRBJ2-1, with 8 positions matching TRBD2. With 4 bases clipped from V and 8 bases from J, the junction kept 13 bases outside the gene matches. Germline CDR1 LGHDT, CDR2 YNNKEL (reference sequence). This CDR3 region has 16 residues. The CDR3 DNA sequence: TGTGCCAGCAGCCTCTCCGGGGGGGCAGTTGTATATGAGCAGTTCTTC. Its translation: CASSLSGGAVVYEQFF.

V and J are TRBV5-1 and TRBJ2-1, with TRBD1 matching 8 bases. Germline V gene sequence: CDR1 SGHRS, CDR2 YFSETQ. The CDR3 extends over 14 amino acids. V was clipped by 0 bases and J by 5 bases; unmatched bases: 1. CDR3 protein: CASSLGQGNNEQFF. In nucleotides, the CDR3 is TGCGCCAGCAGCTTGGGACAGGGGAACAATGAGCAGTTCTTC.

The chain combines TRBV6-5 with TRBJ2-7, with 7 bases matching TRBD2. Germline values: CDR1 MNHEY, CDR2 SVGAGI. The trim removed 6 bases at V and 4 bases at J, leaving 9 bases unmatched. The CDR3 covers 14 residues. As DNA, the CDR3 is TGTGCCAGCAGCTCAGCGGCGGGAGCGTACGAGCAGTACTTC. This encodes CASSSAAGAYEQYF.

The gene calls are TRBV4-2 and TRBJ2-3; TRBD1 is a possible D gene (6 bases). The V end was cut by 2 bases, the J end by 6 bases, with 21 bases between. Germline values: CDR1 LGHNA, CDR2 YNFKEQ. This CDR3 comprises 17 residues. The CDR3 DNA sequence: TGTGCCAGCAGCCAATGGGGCCGGGACACCCTGCGTGATACGCAGTATTTT. Translation: CASSQWGRDTLRDTQYF.

This chain joins TRBV2 and TRBJ1-3; 7 positions match TRBD1. Germline V CDR1 and CDR2: SNHLY, FYNNEI. CDR3 length equals 16 residues. After removal of 5 bases from V and 0 bases from J, the junction contained 7 bases not matched to a gene. CDR3 protein: CASSSDRAISGNTIYF. The CDR3 DNA follows: TGTGCCAGCAGTTCCGACAGGGCGATCTCTGGAAACACCATATATTTT. Combining the CDR3 with reference TRBV2 and TRBJ1-3 gives the whole variable domain EPEVTQTPSHQVTQMGQEVILRCVPISNHLYFYWYRQILGQKVEFLVSFYNNEISEKSEIFDDQFSVERPDGSNFTLKIRSTKLEDSAMYFCASSSDRAISGNTIYFGEGSWLTVV.

The chain employs TRBV11-2 and TRBJ2-5; the match to TRBD2 covers 13 bases. With 5 bases clipped from V and 7 bases from J, the junction kept 13 bases outside the gene matches. Germline assignment: CDR1 SGHAT and CDR2 FQNNGV. The CDR3 totals 17 residues. CDR3 region: CASSPPGTSGVGGTQYF. CDR3 nucleotide sequence: TGTGCCAGCAGCCCACCCGGGACTAGCGGGGTCGGGGGGACCCAGTACTTC.

This clone was counted a single time. CDR3 in DNA: TGTGCCAGCTCACCCAAACAGGGTGCGAACACTGAAGCTTTCTTT. This sequence encodes CASSPKQGANTEAFF. V is TRBV18 and J is TRBJ1-1; a weak D match, TRBD1 (6 bases). The V and J ends lost 3 bases and 1 base respectively, with 12 bases between them. Germline V gene sequence: CDR1 KGHSH, CDR2 LQKENI. The CDR3 is made up of 15 amino acids. The full variable domain, its missing parts supplied by reference TRBV18 and TRBJ1-1, is NAGVMQNPRHLVRRRGQEARLRCSPMKGHSHVYWYRQLPEEGLKFMVYLQKENIIDESGMPKERFSAEFPKEGPSILRIQQVVRGDSAAYFCASSPKQGANTEAFFGQGTRLTVV.

The chain joins TRBV5-1 to TRBJ1-1; D is uncertain. There are 15 residues in the CDR3. Looked up from germline, CDR1 is SGHRS and CDR2 is YFSETQ. V was trimmed by 1 base and J by 1 base, leaving 11 bases between them. DNA of the CDR3: TGCGCCAGCAGCTTGAATCCCGCGGGGAACACTGAAGCTTTCTTT. It codes for CASSLNPAGNTEAFF.